The 22 T cell receptor beta chains reported below all come from one sample, sequenced in a study of T-cell memory formation after mild COVID-19. From the 5' RACE reads, TCRdb called clonotypes with MiXCR, one entry per CDR3 protein. Here the sample spans under 300,000 distinct CDR3 sequences, more than 15% being singletons. Sequencing input: PBMCs or a T cell subset sorted from them (not recorded which). The receptors derive from a young man who had mild COVID-19 (a few samples of this study predate the infection). Cell type and time point are not known.

The genes are TRBV7-3 and TRBJ2-5, with 11 bases that match TRBD2. Unmatched junction bases numbered 16, after V lost 2 bases and J lost 5 bases. This CDR3 is built from 19 residues. The germline V gene has CDR1 SGHTA and CDR2 FQGTGA. The CDR3 sequence: CASSLWGSETSGVPETQYF. CDR3 DNA: TGTGCCAGCAGCTTATGGGGATCCGAGACTAGCGGGGTTCCCGAGACCCAGTACTTC.

This clonotype was recorded at least ten times. The genes are TRBV7-8 and TRBJ1-5; TRBD1 matches 8 bases. Germline V gene sequence: CDR1 SGHVS, CDR2 FQNEAQ. Trimming cost V 0 bases and J 4 bases; bases outside gene matches: 5. The CDR3 length is 16 residues. CDR3 region: CASSLATGDVNQPQHF. The CDR3 nucleotides read TGTGCCAGCAGCTTAGCGACAGGGGATGTGAATCAGCCCCAGCATTTT.

DNA for the CDR3: TGTGCCAGCAGACGACGGGGAGGGGCAGGGGAGGGCAATGAGCAGTTCTTC. It encodes CASRRRGGAGEGNEQFF. V usage is TRBV12-3 or TRBV12-4 and J usage is TRBJ2-1; D is possibly TRBD2 (7 bases). Trimming took 6 bases from V and 6 from J, leaving 24 bases between them. The CDR3 runs 17 residues.

This clonotype was seen only a few times. The rearrangement joins TRBV5-6 to TRBJ1-5, with D unresolved. The CDR3 length is 14 residues. V was shortened by 1 base and J by 1 base, with 6 bases between the two germline ends. Germline values: CDR1 SGHDT, CDR2 YYEEEE. CDR3 region: CASSLSRSNQPQHF. The CDR3 coding sequence is TGTGCCAGCAGCTTGTCACGGAGCAATCAGCCCCAGCATTTT.

This chain links TRBV28 with TRBJ2-3; a weak D match, TRBD2 (6 bases). V was cut by 3 bases and J by 4 bases, with 14 bases left in between. The CDR3 has 15 residues. Germline V CDR1 and CDR2: MDHEN, SYDVKM. CDR3 nucleotides: TGTGCCAGCAGTTTTGGGGGGTTGCGAGCAGATACGCAGTATTTT. Translating gives CASSFGGLRADTQYF.

This clonotype was seen more than once but under ten times. This chain joins TRBV27 and TRBJ2-1; D is ambiguous. The germline V and J ends were trimmed by 6 bases and 5 bases, with 11 bases remaining between them. The germline gives CDR1 MNHEY, CDR2 SMNVEV (reference sequence). The CDR3 runs 13 residues. The chain's CDR3 is CASSWSPDNEQFF. The DNA of the CDR3 is TGTGCCAGCAGCTGGAGTCCGGACAATGAGCAGTTCTTC.

CDR3 protein: CATSPRGPNEQFF. The CDR3 DNA sequence: TGTGCCACCAGCCCGCGGGGGCCCAATGAGCAGTTCTTC. The V and J genes are TRBV15 and TRBJ2-1, with D perhaps TRBD2 (7 bases). Trimming stripped 5 bases from V and 6 bases from J, with 11 bases between. CDR3 length: 13 amino acids. Germline CDR1 LNHNV, CDR2 YYDKDF (reference sequence).

This clonotype was recorded many times. The rearrangement joins TRBV7-8 to TRBJ2-3; D tentatively fits TRBD1 or TRBD2 (5 bases each). V lost 1 base and J 4 bases, leaving 12 bases between the germline ends. Germline V gene sequence: CDR1 SGHVS, CDR2 FQNEAQ. There are 15 residues in the CDR3. CDR3 residues: CASSLVWQGADTQYF. CDR3 DNA: TGTGCCAGCAGCTTAGTCTGGCAGGGAGCAGATACGCAGTATTTT.

This clonotype was seen repeatedly, ten times or more. J is TRBJ2-1 and V is TRBV12-3 or TRBV12-4; D gene uncertain. The CDR3 is 17 amino acids. Trimming removed 8 bases at V and 7 bases at J, with 27 bases between. This chain's CDR3 is CASRRGSRTESWNEQFF. DNA of the CDR3: TGTGCCAGCCGCCGAGGATCTCGGACGGAATCGTGGAATGAGCAGTTCTTC.

The CDR3: CASSFQPGGIYEQYF. The CDR3 DNA follows: TGTGCCAGCAGTTTCCAGCCAGGGGGAATCTACGAGCAGTACTTC. The chain recombines TRBV12-3 or TRBV12-4 with TRBJ2-7, with TRBD1 matching over 7 bases. Unmatched junction bases numbered 8, after V lost 3 bases and J lost 3 bases. The CDR3 is 15 residues long.

V and J are TRBV4-1 and TRBJ1-2, with D possibly TRBD1 on 5 matching bases. The germline V and J ends were trimmed by 1 base and 1 base, with 16 bases remaining between them. Germline V gene lookup returns CDR1 MGHRA and CDR2 YSYEKL. The CDR3 has 17 residues. The CDR3: CASSQGLRGIRNYGYTF. The CDR3 DNA reads TGCGCCAGCAGCCAAGGACTGAGGGGCATCCGTAACTATGGCTACACCTTC.

This chain connects TRBV7-9 to TRBJ1-6; 10 bases are shared with TRBD1. There are 15 residues in the CDR3. Per the germline V gene, CDR1 is SEHNR and CDR2 is FQNEAQ (reference sequence). V was pared by 4 bases and J by 7 bases, with 4 bases of the junction left unmatched. CDR3 in DNA: TGTGCCAGCAGCTCCCCGGGACAGGGGAATTCACCCCTCCACTTT. It encodes CASSSPGQGNSPLHF.

The V and J genes are TRBV29-1 and TRBJ2-3, with D perhaps TRBD1 (5 bases). The CDR3 runs to 13 residues. Per germline, CDR1 SQVTM and CDR2 ANQGSEA. With 4 bases removed from V and 3 bases from J, the gap between germline ends came to 11 bases. CDR3 bases: TGCAGCGTTGCCCACCAGGGAACAGATACGCAGTATTTT. This sequence encodes CSVAHQGTDTQYF.

This clonotype was found a few times. The CDR3 loop reads CASSQRGVVVDTEAFF. DNA for the CDR3: TGTGCCAGCAGCCAAAGGGGGGTCGTAGTGGATACTGAAGCTTTCTTT. The J gene is TRBJ1-1, the V gene TRBV3-1, with D maybe TRBD1 (6 bases). The CDR3 extends over 16 amino acids. Germline CDR1 and CDR2: LGHDT and YNNKEL (reference sequence). Trimming took 2 bases from V and 5 from J, leaving 18 bases between them.

This chain links TRBV12-3 or TRBV12-4 with TRBJ1-6; D might be TRBD1 (6 bases). Trimming cost V 6 bases and J 1 base, with 13 bases left between them. CDR3 length equals 16 residues. The CDR3 loop reads CASRGGGWSYNSPLHF. CDR3 coding DNA: TGTGCCAGCAGAGGGGGGGGTTGGTCCTATAATTCACCCCTCCACTTT.

The chain links TRBV5-1 to TRBJ1-2, with 7 bases lining up with TRBD1. From germline, CDR1 is SGHRS and CDR2 YFSETQ. The CDR3 is made up of 13 amino acids. Losses at the gene ends were 5 bases for V and 4 bases for J; bases not matched to a gene: 5. CDR3 sequence: CASRTGQLYGYTF. The CDR3 DNA is TGCGCCAGCAGAACGGGACAGCTCTATGGCTACACCTTC. The entire variable domain, with the rest obtained from reference TRBV5-1 and TRBJ1-2, is as follows: KAGVTQTPRYLIKTRGQQVTLSCSPISGHRSVSWYQQTPGQGLQFLFEYFSETQRNKGNFPGRFSGRQFSNSRSEMNVSTLELGDSALYLCASRTGQLYGYTFGSGTRLTVV.

This clonotype was observed a few times. The chain employs TRBV10-3 and TRBJ2-7, with D unresolved. Between the trimmed V and J ends, which lost 2 bases and 9 bases, there was a span of 14 bases. The CDR3 covers 13 residues. Germline CDR1 is ENHRY and CDR2 is SYGVKD. The CDR3 DNA reads TGTGCCATCAGTGAGGCCGGCCCTACCGGGCAGTACGTC. This codes for CAISEAGPTGQYV.

The CDR3: CASSQESRDGVSTEAFF. In DNA form, the CDR3 reads TGCGCCAGCAGCCAAGAAAGCAGGGATGGGGTGAGCACTGAAGCTTTCTTT. The chain couples TRBV4-3 to TRBJ1-1, with D maybe TRBD1 (5 bases). The CDR3 is made up of 17 amino acids. Germline V gene sequence: CDR1 LGHNA, CDR2 YSLEER. The V end was cut by 0 bases, the J end by 4 bases, with 18 bases between.

Here the CDR3 DNA reads TGTGCCAGCAGCTTAGAGTCGGCTGGGGGGGTGGGTCAGCCCCAGCATTTT. Protein sequence: CASSLESAGGVGQPQHF. V and J are TRBV7-6 and TRBJ1-5; TRBD1 might be the D (5 bases). The germline gives CDR1 SGHVS, CDR2 FNYEAQ. There are 17 residues in the CDR3. Trimming took off 1 base at V and 6 bases at J, with 19 bases between the two ends.

The V and J genes are TRBV5-1 and TRBJ2-4, with D possibly TRBD2 on 6 matching bases. The CDR3 contains 16 residues. The V end was cut by 2 bases, the J end by 0 bases, with 12 bases between. The germline CDR1 and CDR2 sequences are SGHRS and YFSETQ. This CDR3 is CASSFWAGLAKNIQYF. The DNA for the CDR3 is TGCGCCAGCAGCTTTTGGGCGGGATTAGCCAAAAACATTCAGTACTTC.

The V call is TRBV7-2, the J call TRBJ2-7; no definite D call. Germline lookup yields CDR1 SGHTA and CDR2 FQGNSA. V gave up 1 base and J gave up 5 bases, with 12 bases separating them. This CDR3 region has 14 residues. CDR3 region: CASSLEVGRDEQYV. The CDR3 DNA follows: TGTGCCAGCAGCTTAGAAGTGGGTAGAGACGAGCAGTACGTC.

This clonotype appeared once. The gene calls are TRBV13 and TRBJ2-7; no firm D call. Germline CDR1 PRHDT, CDR2 FYEKMQ (reference sequence). The CDR3 is 13 amino acids. Trimming shortened V by 4 bases and J by 7 bases, and 14 bases separated the two germline ends. The CDR3 spells CASSSYRSTEQYF. The CDR3 DNA reads TGTGCCAGCAGCTCATATCGGAGCACGGAGCAGTACTTC.